This T cell receptor (beta chain) was captured in a study of blood T cell repertoires in COVID-19. For the study at large: Acute and convalescent COVID-19 specimens originated in the United States, Italy and Spain. PBMCs, B-cell-depleted T cells, or T cells provided the cDNA or gDNA that made up the material.

Trimming removed 8 bases from V and 3 bases from J, with 19 bases in between. Germline V gives CDR1 SGHAT, CDR2 FQNNGV. The CDR3 has 15 residues. As handled by the study authors: For nucleated cells, counts were estimated from reference gene primer amplification. TCRdb's copy holds only in-frame clones and misses some; the assay was immunoSEQ multiplex PCR. The V and J calls and the clone size are those of that table, but D and trimming were determined from the DNA. The sample consists of 350,000 to 450,000 clones, around 87% of them appearing once. Seattle enrolled patients during active infection and tracked them longitudinally.

Material: peripheral blood. The TCR was taken from a woman in her sixties or seventies with COVID-19, enrolled during active disease. This chain joins TRBV11-2 and TRBJ1-2; no clear D. The CDR3 bases are TGTGCCAGCGCCGGGTCGCGGCCCACTTACTATGGCTACACCTTC. Protein product: CASAGSRPTYYGYTF.